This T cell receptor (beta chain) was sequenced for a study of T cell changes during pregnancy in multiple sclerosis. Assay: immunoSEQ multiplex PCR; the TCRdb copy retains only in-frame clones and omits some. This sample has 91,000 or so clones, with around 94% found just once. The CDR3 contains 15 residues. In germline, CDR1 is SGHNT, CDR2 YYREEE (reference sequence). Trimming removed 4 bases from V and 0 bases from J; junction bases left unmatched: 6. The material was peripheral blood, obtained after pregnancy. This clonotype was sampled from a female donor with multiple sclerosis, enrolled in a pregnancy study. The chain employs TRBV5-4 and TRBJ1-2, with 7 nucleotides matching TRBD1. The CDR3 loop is CASSRGTEANYGYTF. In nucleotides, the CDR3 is TGTGCCAGCAGCCGCGGGACAGAAGCTAACTATGGCTACACCTTC.